This TCR beta chain was identified in a study of Ad26.COV2.S vaccination and SARS-CoV-2 variants. Specified treatment: around 19 received Ad26.COV2.S at low or high dose, single or two shots; 5 received placebo; per-sample allocation not given. Vaccine and placebo recipients were sampled on day 63 after the first injection. CDR1 is SEHNR, CDR2 FQNEAQ, per germline (reference sequence). Trimming shortened V by 6 bases and J by 5 bases, and 16 bases separated the two germline ends. The CDR3 runs 15 residues. This clone was picked up a small number of times. Produced via immunoSEQ multiplex PCR; TCRdb's table is partial and in-frame only. The table records about 460,000 clones, around 89% of them present only once.

The source is a person between 18 and 65 years old who received the Ad26.COV2.S COVID-19 vaccine or a placebo. Sample: peripheral blood, taken in a trial of Ad26.COV2.S vaccine versus placebo. The chain combines TRBV7-9 with TRBJ1-4, with D hard to call. The CDR3 DNA reads as TGTGCCAGCAGTTATTCCGGGTCGGGGAATGAAAAACTGTTTTTT. Residues: CASSYSGSGNEKLFF.